The TCR beta chain under discussion was sequenced for a study of blood T cell repertoires in COVID-19 (dated by TCRdb to the early 2020s). Background on the whole study: Samples covering the acute and convalescent phases of COVID-19 were provided by collaborators in the United States, Italy and Spain. The prospective study material was composed of cDNA or gDNA derived from T cells, B-cell-depleted T cells, or PBMCs. The dataset comprised deeply sampled blood TCRbeta repertoires from subjects exposed to, actively infected with, or recovered from COVID-19. The repertoires were released in a freely available public database intended as a resource for research on the immune response to SARS-CoV-2. The samples were drawn from the first 160 participants of the ongoing ImmuneRACE study and from 1,254 subjects provided by 6 global collaborators. Sample metadata almost always included a de-identified subject ID, COVID-19 status, age in years and sex. Where available, HLA class I and class II types were obtained from metadata supplied by the sample provider rather than from assay-based typing.

TCRbeta CDR3 regions were amplified from genomic DNA using the immunoSEQ Assay, a bias-controlled multiplex PCR. As for how the authors treated the data: Nucleated cell counts per sample were estimated from amplification of reference gene primers within the assay. To quantify the absolute abundance of each unique TCRbeta CDR3 rearrangement, sequence reads were collapsed and filtered. For each sample, productive Simpson clonality was calculated as the square root of Simpson's diversity index over productive rearrangements. TCRdb mirrors the immuneACCESS table, restricted to in-frame sequences. Some clones are absent from its copies; in checked studies, under half trace to an unresolved V gene, and the reason for the others is unknown. V, J and clone size were drawn from that table, and D and trimming were deduced from the DNA. The sample has roughly 30,000 clones on record, just over 90% of them singletons. Clones ranked in the top ten supply roughly 3.5% of the sample.

Whole blood was collected in K2EDTA tubes by collaborating institutions according to the institutions' own protocols. For TCRbeta analysis, collaborator samples were shipped as frozen whole blood, as isolated PBMCs, or as DNA extracted from either sample type. Spanning cysteine to phenylalanine, the CDR3 consists of 16 amino acids. The only DNA kept is the CDR3, 48 bases in frame from the first base. A distance of 15 bases separates the germline ends of V and J, which lose 3 bases and 0 bases respectively. CDR1 SGHNT and CDR2 YYREEE were looked up in the germline V gene (reference sequence). Paper-wide results and their limitations: Clinical and demographic metadata were provided uncurated, with the amount varying by source and participant.

Worth noting for this clone: Its specific antigen is unknown. No qualities accompany the bases; no much larger clone lies one base away.

Sequencing was done on a sample of peripheral blood. Recombination linked TRBV5-4 to TRBJ2-5; possibly the D gene is TRBD1, per 6 matching bases. This sequence originates from a man aged 55-75 years with acute or convalescent COVID-19. The DNA sequence is as follows: TGTGCCAGCAGCTCTTATTACCGGGACAACCAAGAGACCCAGTACTTC. It codes for CASSSYYRDNQETQYF.